A single sample is the source of the 15 T cell receptor beta chains below, sequenced in a study of T cell responses to AZD1222 COVID-19 vaccine (dated by TCRdb to about 2021). The receptor library was made with the immunoSEQ multiplex PCR assay. In TCRdb, the immuneACCESS table is reduced to in-frame sequences with V and J assigned. These tables do not hold every clone; where another copy was compared, an unresolved V gene accounts for under half, and the others remain unexplained. Here the sample has about 110,000 clones; around 90% occur a single time. The ten largest clonotypes hold roughly 2.5% of the sample. Sample time point, as interpreted from the label and publication: about 28 days (+/-7) after the second vaccine dose. The material was peripheral blood, obtained 28 days after the second AZD1222 dose. The receptors shown here come from an adult who received the AZD1222 COVID-19 vaccine.

The CDR3 sequence is CASSTGQGTEAFF. The DNA for the CDR3 is TGTGCCAGCAGCACGGGACAGGGTACTGAAGCTTTCTTT. V is TRBV9 and J is TRBJ1-1; 9 bases fit TRBD1. Germline CDR1 SGDLS, CDR2 YYNGEE. The CDR3 runs to 13 residues. With V trimmed by 4 bases and J by 5 bases, 3 bases remained unmatched.

The chain recombines TRBV12-3 or TRBV12-4 with TRBJ1-5; D is possibly TRBD1 (6 bases). V was cut by 6 bases and J by 6 bases, with 12 bases left in between. The CDR3 spans 13 residues. CDR3 in amino acids: CASRSSGAQPQHF. CDR3 nucleotides: TGTGCCAGCAGGTCTTCAGGGGCTCAGCCCCAGCATTTT.

The V gene is TRBV10-3, the J gene TRBJ1-1; D possibly corresponds to TRBD1 (6 bases). The V end lost 0 bases, the J end lost 5 bases, and 16 bases lay between the germline ends. There are 16 residues in the CDR3. The germline gives CDR1 ENHRY, CDR2 SYGVKD. In DNA, the CDR3 is TGTGCCATCAGTGAGTCGTGGGCAGGGGAGAGGACTGAAGCTTTCTTT. It encodes CAISESWAGERTEAFF.

The chain uses TRBV4-3 and TRBJ1-2; 8 bases fit TRBD1. J lost 4 bases, V lost 4 bases, and 14 bases had no gene match. CDR1 is LGHNA and CDR2 is YSLEER in the germline V gene. This CDR3 comprises 17 residues. As DNA, the CDR3 is TGCGCCAGCAGCCGAAGCTTAAGGGACAGGTCTCGCTATGGCTACACCTTC. It yields the protein CASSRSLRDRSRYGYTF.

The chain links TRBV15 to TRBJ2-3; D call uncertain. The CDR3 spans 16 residues. Trimming pared 0 bases from V and 0 bases from J, leaving 10 bases between. From germline, CDR1 is LNHNV and CDR2 YYDKDF (reference sequence). This CDR3 is CATSRDRVFSTDTQYF. CDR3 bases: TGTGCCACCAGCAGAGATCGAGTATTCAGCACAGATACGCAGTATTTT.

This rearrangement joins TRBV5-4 to TRBJ2-5, with 7 bases lining up with TRBD1. V shed 5 bases, J shed 5 bases, and the junction held 12 bases outside the gene matches. Germline V gene lookup returns CDR1 SGHNT and CDR2 YYREEE (reference sequence). The CDR3 is made up of 15 amino acids. This chain's CDR3 is CASRPSDRSGETQYF. CDR3 DNA: TGTGCCAGCAGACCATCGGACAGGTCGGGGGAGACCCAGTACTTC. The full variable domain, in which reference TRBV5-4 and TRBJ2-5 provide the parts outside the CDR3, is ETGVTQSPTHLIKTRGQQVTLRCSSQSGHNTVSWYQQALGQGPQFIFQYYREEENGRGNFPPRFSGLQFPNYSSELNVNALELDDSALYLCASRPSDRSGETQYFGPGTRLLVL.

The chain joins TRBV28 to TRBJ2-2; D possibly corresponds to TRBD2 (7 bases). V lost 1 base to trimming and J lost 5 bases, with 14 bases between them. Germline V CDR1 and CDR2: MDHEN, SYDVKM. The CDR3 is 16 residues long. CDR3 coding DNA: TGTGCCAGCAGTTTATACGGCGGGGGCTGGACCGGGGAGCTGTTTTTT. Translated: CASSLYGGGWTGELFF.

V and J are TRBV5-4 and TRBJ1-3; 8 nucleotides line up with TRBD1. The V gene's germline CDR1 is SGHNT and CDR2 YYREEE (reference sequence). CDR3 length: 17 residues. The junction had 10 bases not matched to a gene; V was cut back by 3 bases and J by 2 bases. The CDR3: CASSSPGQGTAGNTIYF. For the CDR3, the DNA is TGTGCCAGCAGCTCCCCCGGACAGGGAACGGCTGGAAACACCATATATTTT.

The chain has TRBV18 and TRBJ1-1; D is unclear. The V end was cut by 5 bases, the J end by 0 bases, with 7 bases between. CDR3 size: 13 residues. The germline gives CDR1 KGHSH, CDR2 LQKENI. The CDR3 is CASSDRMNTEAFF. CDR3 sequence (DNA): TGTGCCAGCTCAGACCGGATGAACACTGAAGCTTTCTTT.

The J gene is TRBJ2-7, the V gene TRBV24-1, with TRBD1 matching 11 bases. Germline V gene sequence: CDR1 KGHDR, CDR2 SFDVKD. Trimming at V came to 9 bases and at J to 5 bases, leaving 5 bases not matched to a gene. The CDR3 is 13 residues long. The CDR3 bases are TGTGCCACCCAAGGACAGGGGGCCCACGAGCAGTACTTC. Its protein product is CATQGQGAHEQYF.

V usage is TRBV6-5 and J usage is TRBJ2-7; 10 positions match TRBD2. The junction had 8 bases not matched to a gene; V was cut back by 7 bases and J by 2 bases. Germline V gene sequence: CDR1 MNHEY, CDR2 SVGAGI. The length of the CDR3 is 15 residues. The CDR3 DNA reads TGTGCCAGCACTCTAGAGCGGGGGGGAACCTACGAGCAGTACTTC. Translated, it gives CASTLERGGTYEQYF.

The gene calls are TRBV7-8 and TRBJ1-1; D uncertain. The CDR3 is made up of 13 amino acids. Trimming left V 4 bases short and J 0 bases short, with 6 bases between. Germline V CDR1 and CDR2: SGHVS, FQNEAQ. Here the CDR3 reads CASSSGMNTEAFF. The CDR3 nucleotides are TGTGCCAGCAGCTCCGGGATGAACACTGAAGCTTTCTTT.

In DNA form, the CDR3 reads TGTGCCAGTAGTCTAGGTGGACAGGCGACCTACGAGCAGTACTTC. It encodes CASSLGGQATYEQYF. This chain joins TRBV19 and TRBJ2-7, with TRBD1 matching 7 bases. The germline gives CDR1 LNHDA, CDR2 SQIVND (reference sequence). V was pared by 5 bases and J by 2 bases, with 9 bases of the junction left unmatched. This CDR3 is 15 amino acids long.

J is TRBJ2-1 and V is TRBV2; TRBD2 matches at 10 bases. CDR3 size: 15 residues. The junction had 4 bases not matched to a gene; V was cut back by 6 bases and J by 2 bases. Germline-derived CDR1 and CDR2 are SNHLY and FYNNEI. The CDR3 loop is CASSPSGGAYNEQFF. Here the CDR3 DNA reads TGTGCCAGCAGCCCGAGCGGGGGGGCCTACAATGAGCAGTTCTTC.

Here the CDR3 DNA reads TGTGCCACCAGTAGCGGAAGCTCCTACGAGCAGTACTTC. Its translation is CATSSGSSYEQYF. V and J are TRBV24-1 and TRBJ2-7; D may be TRBD2 (5 bases). The CDR3 is 13 residues long. Germline loops: CDR1 KGHDR, CDR2 SFDVKD. V was shortened by 6 bases and J by 0 bases, with 8 bases between the two germline ends.